The entry that follows covers one T cell receptor beta chain sequence. These data belong to a study of T cell changes during pregnancy in multiple sclerosis. The germline gives CDR1 MGHDK, CDR2 SYGVNS. Trimming removed 3 bases from V and 11 bases from J, with 19 bases in between. The CDR3 extends over 14 amino acids. Produced via immunoSEQ multiplex PCR; TCRdb's table is partial and in-frame only. Among roughly 93,000 clones listed, roughly 92% were seen once. The J gene is TRBJ1-1, the V gene TRBV25-1; a weak D match, TRBD1 (5 bases). Source: peripheral blood, taken after pregnancy. The origin of this receptor is a female donor with multiple sclerosis, enrolled in a pregnancy study. The CDR3 DNA follows: TGTGCCAGCAGTGATTCGGGGGGAGGGAACCTTGCTTTCTTT. The encoded protein is CASSDSGGGNLAFF.